The 22 T cell receptor beta chains below come from one sample, sequenced in a study of T cell changes during pregnancy in multiple sclerosis. Assay: immunoSEQ multiplex PCR; the TCRdb copy retains only in-frame clones and omits some. This sample has some 59,000 clones, with roughly 90% found just once. Sequenced material: peripheral blood, taken in the second trimester of pregnancy. These receptors were obtained from a female donor with multiple sclerosis, enrolled in a pregnancy study.

The CDR3 DNA sequence: TGTGCCAGCTCATCGATACAAAGACAGCGAACCCACTATGGCTACACCTTC. Translated, it gives CASSSIQRQRTHYGYTF. V gene TRBV18 combines with J gene TRBJ1-2, with D possibly being TRBD1 (5 bases). The CDR3 is 17 residues long. Germline-derived CDR1 and CDR2 are KGHSH and LQKENI. V was shortened by 5 bases and J by 3 bases, with 22 bases between the two germline ends.

The chain employs TRBV15 and TRBJ2-3; the match to TRBD2 covers 8 bases. V trimming: 0 bases; J trimming: 2 bases; junction bases outside the gene matches: 13. This CDR3 region has 19 residues. The germline V gene has CDR1 LNHNV and CDR2 YYDKDF (reference sequence). For the CDR3, the DNA is TGTGCCACCAGCAGAGATTACGGGGGGGCCATTGTGCTCACAGATACGCAGTATTTT. Protein: CATSRDYGGAIVLTDTQYF.

This chain links TRBV27 with TRBJ2-3; TRBD2 might be the D (7 bases). The germline V and J ends were trimmed by 4 bases and 8 bases, with 19 bases remaining between them. This CDR3 contains 15 residues. Germline V gene sequence: CDR1 MNHEY, CDR2 SMNVEV (reference sequence). The CDR3 nucleotides read TGTGCCAGCAGTTCGTGGGGGGGGCCCGGTGCTACGCAGTATTTT. Translated: CASSSWGGPGATQYF.

V usage is TRBV6-1 and J usage is TRBJ1-1, with TRBD1 identical over 7 bases. The CDR3 sequence is 14 residues long. Looked up from germline, CDR1 is MNHNS and CDR2 is SASEGT. The ends lost 4 bases at V and 3 bases at J; junction bases unmatched: 5. CDR3 coding DNA: TGTGCCAGCAGTGCGGACAGGTCTTACACTGAAGCTTTCTTT. It encodes CASSADRSYTEAFF.

This rearrangement joins TRBV5-1 to TRBJ2-7; possibly TRBD2 for D (8 bases). Germline V gene sequence: CDR1 SGHRS, CDR2 YFSETQ. The CDR3 loop spans 15 amino acids. V was pared by 3 bases and J by 3 bases, with 16 bases between. CDR3 residues: CASSSGGTVLYEQYF. The CDR3, as DNA: TGCGCCAGCAGCTCGGGGGGGACAGTCCTCTACGAGCAGTACTTC.

CDR3 in amino acids: CAISGTGHQPQHF. CDR3 nucleotides: TGTGCCATCAGTGGCACAGGGCATCAGCCCCAGCATTTT. The chain has TRBV10-3 and TRBJ1-5, with D possibly TRBD1 on 6 matching bases. CDR1 and CDR2 from the germline V gene are ENHRY and SYGVKD. V was pared by 4 bases and J by 5 bases, with 9 bases between. The CDR3 is 13 residues long.

The chain uses TRBV7-9 and TRBJ1-1; no reliable D call. V lost 5 bases, J lost 7 bases, and 14 bases lay in between. Germline V gene data show CDR1 as SEHNR and CDR2 as FQNEAQ (reference sequence). CDR3 length: 13 amino acids. CDR3 coding DNA: TGTGCCAGCAGCACCCTAGAGGAGGGTGAAGCTTTCTTT. This gives the protein CASSTLEEGEAFF.

V and J are TRBV6-1 and TRBJ2-6; D is possibly TRBD2 (5 bases). Germline CDR1 and CDR2: MNHNS and SASEGT. CDR3 size: 15 residues. With 2 bases removed from V and 1 base from J, the gap between germline ends came to 6 bases. This CDR3 is CASSERGSGANVLTF. CDR3 bases: TGTGCCAGCAGTGAAAGAGGGTCTGGGGCCAACGTCCTGACTTTC.

The chain couples TRBV6-4 to TRBJ1-1, with D uncertain. CDR3 length: 14 amino acids. Per the germline V gene, CDR1 is MRHNA and CDR2 is SNTAGT. V shed 2 bases and J shed 7 bases, with 14 bases lying between them. The CDR3 region has the DNA TGTGCCAGCAGTGACGGCCACAGCCCAGGTGAAGCTTTCTTT. Translation: CASSDGHSPGEAFF.

The chain is built from TRBV9 and TRBJ1-1; D might be TRBD1 (5 bases). From germline, CDR1 is SGDLS and CDR2 YYNGEE. Trimming took 0 bases from V and 4 from J, leaving 13 bases between them. CDR3 length: 15 amino acids. CDR3 DNA: TGTGCCAGCAGCGTAGACTCGGGGGATGGCACTGAAGCTTTCTTT. Translated, it gives CASSVDSGDGTEAFF.

The chain carries TRBV6-6 and TRBJ2-7; D is uncertain. V was pared by 6 bases and J by 3 bases, with 6 bases between. Germline V gene lookup returns CDR1 MNHNY and CDR2 SVGAGI (reference sequence). CDR3 size: 11 residues. CDR3 sequence (DNA): TGTGCCAGCAGCCTCTTCTACGAGCAGTACTTC. Translated: CASSLFYEQYF.

This CDR3 reads CASSFRLTGSGTNEKLFF. The CDR3 DNA sequence: TGTGCCAGCAGCTTCCGATTGACAGGGTCGGGAACTAATGAAAAACTGTTTTTT. The chain employs TRBV7-3 and TRBJ1-4, with 7 bases matching TRBD1. Trimming took 3 bases from V and 1 from J; bases not matched to a gene: 11. The CDR3 has 18 residues. CDR1 and CDR2 from the germline V gene are SGHTA and FQGTGA. The full variable domain, in which reference TRBV7-3 and TRBJ1-4 provide the parts outside the CDR3, is GAGVSQTPSNKVTEKGKYVELRCDPISGHTALYWYRQSLGQGPEFLIYFQGTGAADDSGLPNDRFFAVRPEGSVSTLKIQRTERGDSAVYLCASSFRLTGSGTNEKLFFGSGTQLSVL.

The gene calls are TRBV5-1 and TRBJ2-5; TRBD2 might be the D (6 bases). The V gene lost 0 bases and the J gene lost 2 bases, with 14 bases spanning the gap. The CDR3 runs 16 residues. The V gene's germline CDR1 is SGHRS and CDR2 YFSETQ. The CDR3 DNA sequence: TGCGCCAGCAGCTTGGCAGGTCCCGGAGGGCAAGAGACCCAGTACTTC. Its translation is CASSLAGPGGQETQYF.

This clone was seen a single time. This chain joins TRBV5-4 and TRBJ2-3, with a weak D call TRBD2 (5 bases). V gave up 4 bases and J gave up 4 bases, with 13 bases separating them. This CDR3 is 14 amino acids long. Germline lookup yields CDR1 SGHNT and CDR2 YYREEE (reference sequence). The CDR3 coding sequence is TGTGCCAGCAGCCGGGATTTTAGCGCAGATACGCAGTATTTT. Residues: CASSRDFSADTQYF.

The chain employs TRBV7-3 and TRBJ1-1; D uncertain. V lost 1 base and J 2 bases, leaving 11 bases between the germline ends. This CDR3 is 15 amino acids long. Germline CDR1 and CDR2: SGHTA and FQGTGA. CDR3 sequence reads: CASSLMAGVNTEAFF. CDR3 DNA sequence: TGTGCCAGCAGCTTAATGGCCGGGGTTAACACTGAAGCTTTCTTT.

For the CDR3, the DNA is TGTGCCAGCAGTTCAGCCTCAGGGGGGAGGACTGAAGCTTTCTTT. This sequence encodes CASSSASGGRTEAFF. The chain combines TRBV27 with TRBJ1-1; 7 nucleotides agree with TRBD1. V shed 4 bases and J 5 bases; nucleotides not matched to a gene: 10. Germline loops: CDR1 MNHEY, CDR2 SMNVEV (reference sequence). CDR3 length: 15 amino acids.

The V call is TRBV28, the J call TRBJ1-5, with D possibly matching TRBD1 (5 bases). V lost 5 bases, J lost 7 bases, and 12 bases lay in between. The CDR3 has 13 amino acids. Germline assignment: CDR1 MDHEN and CDR2 SYDVKM. The CDR3 protein is CASSARRGQPQHF. DNA for the CDR3: TGTGCCAGCAGTGCGAGACGGGGGCAGCCCCAGCATTTT.

This clone came up once. The chain recombines TRBV19 with TRBJ2-1, with a tentative D call TRBD1 (5 bases). Per germline, CDR1 LNHDA and CDR2 SQIVND (reference sequence). CDR3 size: 13 residues. V gave up 6 bases and J gave up 4 bases, with 10 bases separating them. DNA for the CDR3: TGTGCCAGTAGCAGACAGACGTACAATGAGCAGTTCTTC. Protein: CASSRQTYNEQFF.

CDR3 DNA: TGTGCCAGCAGCTTGCCGCAACAGGGGAGGAACACTGAAGCTTTCTTT. It codes for CASSLPQQGRNTEAFF. The genes are TRBV5-4 and TRBJ1-1, with TRBD1 identical over 7 bases. V was pared by 1 base and J by 1 base, with 7 bases of the junction left unmatched. Per the germline V gene, CDR1 is SGHNT and CDR2 is YYREEE (reference sequence). The CDR3 runs 16 residues.

The chain uses TRBV6-5 and TRBJ1-2; 8 positions match TRBD1. The V gene's germline CDR1 is MNHEY and CDR2 SVGAGI. Trimming took 7 bases from V and 7 from J; bases not matched to a gene: 5. This CDR3 is 12 amino acids long. CDR3 coding DNA: TGTGCCAGCACAAGCCAGGGGGCTGGCTACACCTTC. This translates into CASTSQGAGYTF.

CDR3 sequence (DNA): TGTGCCAGCAGCTCCGGACAGGGGCCCCTCTACGAGCAGTACTTC. It encodes CASSSGQGPLYEQYF. The J gene is TRBJ2-7, the V gene TRBV5-4, with TRBD1 matching 9 bases. This CDR3 has 15 amino acids. Germline CDR1 is SGHNT and CDR2 is YYREEE (reference sequence). V was clipped by 3 bases and J by 3 bases; unmatched bases: 7.

Only a few counts were recorded for this clone. The V and J genes are TRBV2 and TRBJ1-2; TRBD1 might be the D (6 bases). The ends were cut back, 8 bases at V and 7 bases at J, with 14 bases in the middle. CDR3 length equals 12 residues. The germline CDR1 and CDR2 sequences are SNHLY and FYNNEI. Written as DNA, the CDR3 is TGTGCCAGCGGGGAGCTGGGGGCTGGCTACACCTTC. Its translation: CASGELGAGYTF.